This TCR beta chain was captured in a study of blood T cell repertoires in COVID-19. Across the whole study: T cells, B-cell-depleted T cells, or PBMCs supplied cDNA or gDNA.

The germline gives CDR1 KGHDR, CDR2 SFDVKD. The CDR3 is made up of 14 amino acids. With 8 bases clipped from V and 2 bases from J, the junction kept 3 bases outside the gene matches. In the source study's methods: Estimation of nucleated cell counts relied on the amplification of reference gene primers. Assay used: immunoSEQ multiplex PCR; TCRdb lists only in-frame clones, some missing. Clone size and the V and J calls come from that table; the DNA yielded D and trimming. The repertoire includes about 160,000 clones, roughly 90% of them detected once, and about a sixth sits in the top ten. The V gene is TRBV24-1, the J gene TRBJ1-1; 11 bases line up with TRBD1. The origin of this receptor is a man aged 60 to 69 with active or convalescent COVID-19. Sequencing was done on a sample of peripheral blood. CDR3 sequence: CATTGTGGNTEAFF. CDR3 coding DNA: TGTGCCACCACCGGGACAGGGGGTAACACTGAAGCTTTCTTT.